Described below is a single T cell receptor (beta chain) sequence and its context. The target antigen is unknown. Just one base apart from a much larger clone, this may be a read error. The time point was: longitudinal time-point 1 (baseline). The sample is drawn from a study of neurological immune-mediated disorders. Study outcomes and limitations: Expansion of TCR clones was greatest in HTLV-1-associated myelopathy and smallest in multiple sclerosis, where it fell below that of healthy controls.

cDNA was made by 5'RACE with 10-nucleotide random UMIs. TCRdb fed the 5' RACE reads into MiXCR, producing one record per CDR3 protein. Among around 71,000 distinct CDR3 sequences, about 13% were seen once, and the ten largest hold 4.6%. The TCR originated in a female donor with HTLV-1-associated myelopathy (HAM/TSP). Sample: PBMCs.

The CDR3 nucleotides read TGTGCCAGCAGTTTGCCGGGGATCGATGAGCAGTTCTTC. Protein: CASSLPGIDEQFF. The rearrangement uses TRBV12-3 or TRBV12-4 and TRBJ2-1, with a weak D call TRBD2 (5 bases). There are 13 residues in the CDR3. V lost 3 bases to trimming and J lost 8 bases, with 11 bases between them.